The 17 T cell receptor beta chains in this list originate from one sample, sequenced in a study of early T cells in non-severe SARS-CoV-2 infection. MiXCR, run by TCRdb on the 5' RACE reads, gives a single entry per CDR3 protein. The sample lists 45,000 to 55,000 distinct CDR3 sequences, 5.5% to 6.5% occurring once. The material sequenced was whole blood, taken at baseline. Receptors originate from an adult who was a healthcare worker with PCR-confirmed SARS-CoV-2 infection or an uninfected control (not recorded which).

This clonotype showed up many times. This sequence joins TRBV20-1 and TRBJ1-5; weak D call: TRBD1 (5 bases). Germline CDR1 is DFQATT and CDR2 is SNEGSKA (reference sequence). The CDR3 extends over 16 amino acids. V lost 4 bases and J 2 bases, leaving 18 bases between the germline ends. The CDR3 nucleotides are TGCAGTGCTATTAGTCTGTGGCCGGGGGGCAATCAGCCCCAGCATTTT. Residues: CSAISLWPGGNQPQHF.

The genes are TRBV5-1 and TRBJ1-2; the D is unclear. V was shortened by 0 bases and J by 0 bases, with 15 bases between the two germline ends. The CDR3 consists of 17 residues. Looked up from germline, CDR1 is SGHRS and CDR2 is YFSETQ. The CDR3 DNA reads TGCGCCAGCAGCTTGGCGGCAGGCACCATATCTAACTATGGCTACACCTTC. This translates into CASSLAAGTISNYGYTF.

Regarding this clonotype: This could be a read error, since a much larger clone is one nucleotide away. DNA for the CDR3: TGTGCCAGCAGCCCCACGAGTAGAGTTGGAGAGACCCAGTACTTC. It is translated as CASSPTSRVGETQYF. The chain uses TRBV7-2 and TRBJ2-5, with D uncertain. The CDR3 runs 15 residues. Germline values: CDR1 SGHTA, CDR2 FQGNSA. V lost 5 bases and J 4 bases, leaving 17 bases between the germline ends.

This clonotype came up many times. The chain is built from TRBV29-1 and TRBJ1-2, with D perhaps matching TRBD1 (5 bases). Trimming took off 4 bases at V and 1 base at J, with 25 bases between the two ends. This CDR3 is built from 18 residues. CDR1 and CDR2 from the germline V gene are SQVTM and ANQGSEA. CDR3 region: CSVVLLTSETDSNYGYTF. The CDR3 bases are TGCAGCGTTGTCCTTCTCACTAGCGAGACAGACAGTAACTATGGCTACACCTTC.

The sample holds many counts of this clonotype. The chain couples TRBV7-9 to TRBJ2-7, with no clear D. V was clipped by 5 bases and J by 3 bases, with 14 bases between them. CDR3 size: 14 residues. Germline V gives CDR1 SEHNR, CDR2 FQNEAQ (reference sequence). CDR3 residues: CASSRPVAYYEQYF. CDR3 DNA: TGTGCCAGCAGCCGACCTGTCGCTTACTACGAGCAGTACTTC.

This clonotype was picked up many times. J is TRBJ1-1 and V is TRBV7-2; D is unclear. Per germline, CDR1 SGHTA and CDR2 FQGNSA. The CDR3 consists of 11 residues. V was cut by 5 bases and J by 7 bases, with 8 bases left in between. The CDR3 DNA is TGTGCCAGCAGCCTCCAGATTGAAGCTTTCTTT. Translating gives CASSLQIEAFF.

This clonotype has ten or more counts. The CDR3: CASSPLLAGGQETQYF. In nucleotides, the CDR3 is TGTGCCAGCAGTCCATTACTAGCGGGGGGCCAAGAGACCCAGTACTTC. J is TRBJ2-5 and V is TRBV6-5, with TRBD2 matching 12 bases. The trim removed 5 bases at V and 1 base at J, leaving 5 bases unmatched. Germline assignment: CDR1 MNHEY and CDR2 SVGAGI. The CDR3 has 16 amino acids.

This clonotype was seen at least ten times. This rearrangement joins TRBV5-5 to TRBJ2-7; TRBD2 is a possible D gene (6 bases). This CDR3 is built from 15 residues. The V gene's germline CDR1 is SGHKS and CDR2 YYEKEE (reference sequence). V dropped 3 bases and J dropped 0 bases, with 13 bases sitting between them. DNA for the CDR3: TGTGCCAGCAGCTCCGGGAGAGGGACCTCCTACGAGCAGTACTTC. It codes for CASSSGRGTSYEQYF.

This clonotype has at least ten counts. The CDR3 sequence: CASSLSGGSGTQYF. In DNA, the CDR3 is TGTGCCAGCAGCTTATCTGGAGGATCAGGGACCCAGTACTTC. The gene calls are TRBV11-2 and TRBJ2-5; possibly TRBD2 for D (5 bases). Germline loops: CDR1 SGHAT, CDR2 FQNNGV. Deletions cut 2 bases from V and 7 bases from J, with 14 bases between. The CDR3 spans 14 residues.

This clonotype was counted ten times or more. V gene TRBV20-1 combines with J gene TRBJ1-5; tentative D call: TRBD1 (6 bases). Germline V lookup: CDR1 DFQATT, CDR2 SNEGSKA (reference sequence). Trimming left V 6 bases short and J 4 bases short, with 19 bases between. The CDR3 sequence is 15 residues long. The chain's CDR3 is CSAGSNSRGNQPQHF. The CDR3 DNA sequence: TGCAGTGCCGGGTCGAACAGCAGGGGAAATCAGCCCCAGCATTTT.

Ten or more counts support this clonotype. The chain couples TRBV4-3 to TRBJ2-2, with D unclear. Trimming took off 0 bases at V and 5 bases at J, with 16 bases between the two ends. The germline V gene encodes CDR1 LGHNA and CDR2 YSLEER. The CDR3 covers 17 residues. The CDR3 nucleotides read TGCGCCAGCAGCCAAGATGAAGGAAGAGATGTAACCGGGGAGCTGTTTTTT. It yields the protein CASSQDEGRDVTGELFF.

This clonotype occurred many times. The DNA for the CDR3 is TGTGCCAGCAGCCCGCCTGAGGATTCACCCCTCCACTTT. It is translated as CASSPPEDSPLHF. The V gene is TRBV11-3, the J gene TRBJ1-6; D call uncertain. This CDR3 has 13 amino acids. With 5 bases removed from V and 8 bases from J, the gap between germline ends came to 10 bases. The germline CDR1 and CDR2 sequences are SGHNT and YENEEA.

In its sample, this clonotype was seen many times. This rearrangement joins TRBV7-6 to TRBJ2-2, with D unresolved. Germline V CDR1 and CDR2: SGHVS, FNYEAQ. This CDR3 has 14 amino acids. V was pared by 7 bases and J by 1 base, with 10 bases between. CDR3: CASMAARNTGELFF. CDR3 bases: TGTGCCAGCATGGCAGCGCGGAACACCGGGGAGCTGTTTTTT.

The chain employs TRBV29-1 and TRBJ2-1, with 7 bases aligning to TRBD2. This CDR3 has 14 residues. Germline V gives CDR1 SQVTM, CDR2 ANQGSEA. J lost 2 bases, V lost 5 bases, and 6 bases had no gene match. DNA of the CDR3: TGCAGCGTTCGGGGGGACGGGACCTACAATGAGCAGTTCTTC. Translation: CSVRGDGTYNEQFF.

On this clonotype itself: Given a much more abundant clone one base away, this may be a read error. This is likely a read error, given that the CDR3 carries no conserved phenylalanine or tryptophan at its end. The CDR3 reads CASSPEREQFI. CDR3 sequence (DNA): TGTGCCAGCTCACCCGAGCGTGAGCAGTTCATC. This sequence joins TRBV18 and TRBJ2-1; no clear D. Germline assignment: CDR1 KGHSH and CDR2 LQKENI. The CDR3 covers 11 residues. Trimming stripped 3 bases from V and 9 bases from J, with 6 bases between.

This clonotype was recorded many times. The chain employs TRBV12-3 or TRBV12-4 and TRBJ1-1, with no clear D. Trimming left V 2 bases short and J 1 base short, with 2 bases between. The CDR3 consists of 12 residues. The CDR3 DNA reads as TGTGCCAGCAGTTTACAGAACACTGAAGCTTTCTTT. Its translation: CASSLQNTEAFF.

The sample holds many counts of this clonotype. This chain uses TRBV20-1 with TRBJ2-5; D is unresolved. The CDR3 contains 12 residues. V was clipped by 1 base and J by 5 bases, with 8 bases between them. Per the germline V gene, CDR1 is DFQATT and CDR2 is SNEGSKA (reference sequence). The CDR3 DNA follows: TGCAGTGCTAGAGTTGGGCTGGAGACCCAGTACTTC. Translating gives CSARVGLETQYF.